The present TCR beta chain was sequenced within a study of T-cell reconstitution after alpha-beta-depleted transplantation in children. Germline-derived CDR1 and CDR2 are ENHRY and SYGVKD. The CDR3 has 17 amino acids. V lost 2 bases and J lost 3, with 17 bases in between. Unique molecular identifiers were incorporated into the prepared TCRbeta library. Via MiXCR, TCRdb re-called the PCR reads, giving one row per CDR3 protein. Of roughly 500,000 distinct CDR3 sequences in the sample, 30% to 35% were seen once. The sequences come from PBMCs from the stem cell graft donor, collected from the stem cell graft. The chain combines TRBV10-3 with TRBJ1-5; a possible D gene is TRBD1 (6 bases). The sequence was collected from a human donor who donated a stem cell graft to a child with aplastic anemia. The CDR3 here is CAISEAGGTIPNQPQHF. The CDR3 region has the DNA TGTGCCATCAGTGAGGCTGGGGGGACAATCCCCAATCAGCCCCAGCATTTT.